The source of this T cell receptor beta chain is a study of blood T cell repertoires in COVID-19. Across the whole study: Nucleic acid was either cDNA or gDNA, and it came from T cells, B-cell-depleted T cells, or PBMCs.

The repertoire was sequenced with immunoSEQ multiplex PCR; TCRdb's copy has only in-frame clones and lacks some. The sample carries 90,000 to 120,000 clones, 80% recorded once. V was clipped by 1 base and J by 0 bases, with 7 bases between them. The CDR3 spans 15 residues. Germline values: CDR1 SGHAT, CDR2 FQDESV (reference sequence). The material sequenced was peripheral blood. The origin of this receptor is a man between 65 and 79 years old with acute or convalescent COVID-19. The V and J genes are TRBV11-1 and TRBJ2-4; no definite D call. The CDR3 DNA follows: TGTGCCAGCAGCTTAGGAGATTTAGCCAAAAACATTCAGTACTTC. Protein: CASSLGDLAKNIQYF.